This T cell receptor beta chain stems from a study of T-cell reconstitution after alpha-beta-depleted transplantation in children. It was with unique molecular identifiers that the TCRbeta library was prepared. MiXCR, applied by TCRdb to the PCR reads, yields one record per CDR3 protein. Among hundreds of thousands of distinct CDR3 sequences listed, 15% to 20% were seen once. This clonotype occurred many times. This CDR3 is 14 amino acids long. Between the trimmed V and J ends, which lost 3 bases and 1 base, there was a span of 10 bases. CDR1 and CDR2 from the germline V gene are SEHNR and FQNEAQ (reference sequence).

The V gene is TRBV7-9, the J gene TRBJ2-7; D is ambiguous. The starting material was PBMCs from the stem cell graft donor, obtained from the stem cell graft. The sequence derives from a human donor who donated a stem cell graft to a child with acute myeloid leukemia. CDR3 residues: CASSFSESSYEQYF. The CDR3 coding sequence is TGTGCCAGCAGCTTCTCCGAAAGTTCCTACGAGCAGTACTTC.